This paragraph reports one TCR beta chain. The data were obtained in a study of blood T cell repertoires in COVID-19. Looking at the study overall: Acute and convalescent COVID-19 samples came from the United States, Italy and Spain. Sources were T cells, B-cell-depleted T cells, or PBMCs; the material itself was cDNA or gDNA.

Original processing methods: Estimation of nucleated cell counts relied on the amplification of reference gene primers. Assay: immunoSEQ multiplex PCR; the TCRdb copy retains only in-frame clones and omits some. V and J calls and clone size come straight from that table; D and trimming were deduced from the DNA. The table has about 360,000 clones, around 86% seen once. This TCR derives from a human donor in a cohort sampled during active COVID-19. The sequencing sample was made of peripheral blood.

CDR3 DNA sequence: TGTGCCAGTGAGAGGTCCGGGACAGGGGGTGAAGCCCTCCACTTT. Its protein is CASERSGTGGEALHF. The rearrangement uses TRBV6-5 and TRBJ1-6; 11 nucleotides line up with TRBD1. This CDR3 is built from 15 residues. V gave up 9 bases and J gave up 14 bases; unmatched junction bases: 15. CDR1 and CDR2 (germline): MNHEY, SVGAGI.